A selection of T cell receptor beta chains follows, all from one sample in a study of shared clonotypes between healthy human individuals. Here immunoSEQ multiplex PCR was the method, and the copy in TCRdb shows in-frame clones only, minus some. The table includes approximately 940,000 clones, about 80% detected once. The sample comprised memory CD4+ T cells sorted from blood. These TCRs come from a man aged 18 to 35 in good health. The CDR3 runs from the conserved cysteine through the conserved F or W. Each record gives: J gene, D gene, clone size, V gene, CDR3 protein, CDR3 DNA. The D gene is left open where the match is weak. Size values are once, few and many counts, or a class for expanded clones, and some rows have none.

j_gene: TRBJ1-3
d_gene: .
abundance: .
v_gene: TRBV28
CDR3aa: CASSLGPNGNTIYF
CDR3nt: TGTGCCAGCAGTTTAGGGCCCAACGGAAACACCATATATTTT

j_gene: TRBJ1-2
d_gene: .
abundance: .
v_gene: TRBV2
CDR3aa: CASSDFGGLNYGYTF
CDR3nt: TGTGCCAGCAGTGACTTTGGGGGGCTTAACTATGGCTACACCTTC

j_gene: TRBJ2-1
d_gene: TRBD2
abundance: .
v_gene: TRBV29-1
CDR3aa: CSVEDSGTSGSDEQFF
CDR3nt: TGCAGCGTTGAAGACTCCGGGACTAGCGGGAGCGATGAGCAGTTCTTC

j_gene: TRBJ2-7
d_gene: .
abundance: .
v_gene: TRBV9
CDR3aa: CASSVGGAPYEQYF
CDR3nt: TGTGCCAGCAGCGTAGGGGGGGCTCCCTACGAGCAGTACTTC

j_gene: TRBJ1-2
d_gene: .
abundance: .
v_gene: TRBV9
CDR3aa: CASSLSPAANYGYTF
CDR3nt: TGTGCCAGCAGCCTATCCCCAGCCGCTAACTATGGCTACACCTTC

j_gene: TRBJ1-1
d_gene: .
abundance: few
v_gene: TRBV15
CDR3aa: CATTPRGAVSEAFF
CDR3nt: TGTGCCACCACCCCCCGCGGGGCCGTTTCGGAAGCTTTCTTT

j_gene: TRBJ1-3
d_gene: .
abundance: .
v_gene: TRBV29-1
CDR3aa: CSGRAASGNTIYF
CDR3nt: TGCAGCGGCCGGGCCGCCTCTGGAAACACCATATATTTT

j_gene: TRBJ2-1
d_gene: TRBD1
abundance: .
v_gene: TRBV6-5
CDR3aa: CASSYSKDGQEQFF
CDR3nt: TGTGCCAGCAGTTACTCGAAGGATGGACAGGAACAGTTCTTC

j_gene: TRBJ2-7
d_gene: TRBD1
abundance: .
v_gene: TRBV2
CDR3aa: CASRDRGSWNEQYF
CDR3nt: TGTGCCAGCAGGGACAGGGGATCATGGAACGAGCAGTACTTC

j_gene: TRBJ2-7
d_gene: .
abundance: .
v_gene: TRBV28
CDR3aa: CASSPPPSYEQYF
CDR3nt: TGTGCCAGCAGTCCCCCCCCCTCCTACGAGCAGTACTTC

j_gene: TRBJ1-5
d_gene: TRBD1
abundance: .
v_gene: TRBV28
CDR3aa: CASSSAGTGEQPQHF
CDR3nt: TGTGCCAGCAGTTCCGCCGGGACAGGGGAGCAGCCCCAGCATTTT

j_gene: TRBJ1-2
d_gene: TRBD1
abundance: once
v_gene: TRBV2
CDR3aa: CASSESRTGAGYTF
CDR3nt: TGTGCCAGCAGTGAAAGTAGGACAGGGGCTGGCTACACCTTC

j_gene: TRBJ2-7
d_gene: TRBD2
abundance: .
v_gene: TRBV2
CDR3aa: CASRGLSGRTGFGEQYF
CDR3nt: TGTGCCAGCAGGGGGTTGAGCGGGAGGACGGGGTTTGGCGAGCAGTACTTC

j_gene: TRBJ2-5
d_gene: TRBD2
abundance: .
v_gene: TRBV5-4
CDR3aa: CASSLGLAGAQETQYF
CDR3nt: TGTGCCAGCAGCTTGGGGCTAGCGGGGGCCCAAGAGACCCAGTACTTC

j_gene: TRBJ2-5
d_gene: TRBD1
abundance: .
v_gene: TRBV19
CDR3aa: CASSIGTGQETQYF
CDR3nt: TGTGCCAGTAGTATCGGGACAGGTCAGGAGACCCAGTACTTC

j_gene: TRBJ1-1
d_gene: .
abundance: .
v_gene: TRBV18
CDR3aa: CASSLKGNMNTEAFF
CDR3nt: TGTGCCAGCTCACTGAAGGGCAACATGAACACTGAAGCTTTCTTT

j_gene: TRBJ1-1
d_gene: .
abundance: medium-sized
v_gene: TRBV5-1
CDR3aa: CATRGARETEAFF
CDR3nt: TGCGCCACCCGAGGGGCGCGGGAGACTGAAGCTTTCTTT

j_gene: TRBJ1-5
d_gene: .
abundance: once
v_gene: TRBV7-9
CDR3aa: CASSSYGANQPQHF
CDR3nt: TGTGCCAGCAGCTCCTACGGGGCCAATCAGCCCCAGCATTTT

j_gene: TRBJ1-5
d_gene: .
abundance: few
v_gene: TRBV28
CDR3aa: CASTYSNQPQHF
CDR3nt: TGTGCCAGCACATATAGCAATCAGCCCCAGCATTTT

j_gene: TRBJ1-6
d_gene: .
abundance: once
v_gene: TRBV30
CDR3aa: CAWSDISFSYNSPLHF
CDR3nt: TGTGCCTGGAGCGATATCTCGTTCTCCTATAATTCACCCCTCCACTTT

j_gene: TRBJ2-7
d_gene: .
abundance: .
v_gene: TRBV25-1
CDR3aa: CASSENSGGTYEQYF
CDR3nt: TGTGCCAGCAGTGAAAATAGCGGAGGTACCTACGAGCAGTACTTC

j_gene: TRBJ2-5
d_gene: .
abundance: .
v_gene: TRBV30
CDR3aa: CAWSVSPRTQETQYF
CDR3nt: TGTGCCTGGAGTGTATCCCCGAGGACACAAGAGACCCAGTACTTC

j_gene: TRBJ1-5
d_gene: TRBD1
abundance: few
v_gene: TRBV28
CDR3aa: CASSLLTGNNQPQHF
CDR3nt: TGTGCCAGCAGTTTATTGACAGGGAACAATCAGCCCCAGCATTTT

j_gene: TRBJ1-4
d_gene: TRBD1
abundance: .
v_gene: TRBV29-1
CDR3aa: CSVDEQGAHEKLFF
CDR3nt: TGCAGCGTCGACGAACAGGGGGCGCATGAAAAACTGTTTTTT

j_gene: TRBJ2-3
d_gene: TRBD2
abundance: .
v_gene: TRBV18
CDR3aa: CASQTSGGTDTQYF
CDR3nt: TGTGCCAGCCAGACTAGCGGGGGCACAGATACGCAGTATTTT

j_gene: TRBJ1-4
d_gene: .
abundance: .
v_gene: TRBV19
CDR3aa: CATMPPGGREEKLFF
CDR3nt: TGTGCCACCATGCCCCCCGGGGGGCGCGAAGAAAAACTGTTTTTT

j_gene: TRBJ1-3
d_gene: .
abundance: .
v_gene: TRBV6-5
CDR3aa: CASSSSLGGGNTIYF
CDR3nt: TGTGCCAGCAGTTCCTCTTTGGGGGGCGGAAACACCATATATTTT

j_gene: TRBJ1-1
d_gene: .
abundance: .
v_gene: TRBV19
CDR3aa: CASRTIRGNTEAFF
CDR3nt: TGTGCCAGTCGTACAATTAGGGGGAACACTGAAGCTTTCTTT

j_gene: TRBJ1-4
d_gene: .
abundance: once
v_gene: TRBV14
CDR3aa: CASSQTLGNEKLFF
CDR3nt: TGTGCCAGCAGCCAGACCCTCGGGAACGAAAAACTGTTTTTT

j_gene: TRBJ2-5
d_gene: .
abundance: .
v_gene: TRBV10-3
CDR3aa: CAISDSPLGQETQYF
CDR3nt: TGTGCCATCAGTGATTCACCCTTAGGCCAAGAGACCCAGTACTTC

j_gene: TRBJ1-1
d_gene: .
abundance: many
v_gene: TRBV19
CDR3aa: CASSTGIPTEAFF
CDR3nt: TGTGCCAGTAGTACCGGGATTCCAACTGAAGCTTTCTTT

j_gene: TRBJ1-5
d_gene: .
abundance: .
v_gene: TRBV19
CDR3aa: CATQKGPSSNQPQHF
CDR3nt: TGTGCCACCCAAAAGGGGCCCAGCAGCAATCAGCCCCAGCATTTT

j_gene: TRBJ2-3
d_gene: .
abundance: few
v_gene: TRBV6-5
CDR3aa: CASQLTGRDTQYF
CDR3nt: TGTGCCAGCCAGCTGACAGGGAGGGATACGCAGTATTTT

j_gene: TRBJ1-6
d_gene: TRBD1
abundance: few
v_gene: TRBV5-6
CDR3aa: CASSSLGGTGRSPLHF
CDR3nt: TGTGCCAGCAGCTCCTTGGGAGGGACAGGAAGGTCACCCCTCCACTTT

j_gene: TRBJ2-7
d_gene: .
abundance: .
v_gene: TRBV5-1
CDR3aa: CASSPWGRGRALNEQYF
CDR3nt: TGCGCCAGCAGCCCCTGGGGGCGGGGGAGAGCTCTTAACGAGCAGTACTTC

j_gene: TRBJ1-2
d_gene: .
abundance: once
v_gene: TRBV10-3
CDR3aa: CAISQQGFGYTF
CDR3nt: TGTGCCATCAGTCAACAGGGCTTTGGCTACACCTTC

j_gene: TRBJ2-2
d_gene: .
abundance: .
v_gene: TRBV4-3
CDR3aa: CASSQNLGGNTGELFF
CDR3nt: TGCGCCAGCAGCCAAAATCTCGGGGGGAACACCGGGGAGCTGTTTTTT

j_gene: TRBJ1-4
d_gene: TRBD1
abundance: few
v_gene: TRBV29-1
CDR3aa: CSVTSTGWGSGLFF
CDR3nt: TGCAGCGTGACATCGACAGGGTGGGGTTCGGGACTGTTTTTT

j_gene: TRBJ1-4
d_gene: .
abundance: .
v_gene: TRBV15
CDR3aa: CATSRDGTKTNEKLFF
CDR3nt: TGTGCCACCAGCAGAGATGGAACCAAAACTAATGAAAAACTGTTTTTT

j_gene: TRBJ1-1
d_gene: .
abundance: .
v_gene: TRBV28
CDR3aa: CASSSSDKNTEAFF
CDR3nt: TGTGCCAGCAGTTCCTCGGACAAGAACACTGAAGCTTTCTTT

j_gene: TRBJ2-2
d_gene: TRBD2
abundance: .
v_gene: TRBV10-3
CDR3aa: CAISGGLAGHGGELFF
CDR3nt: TGTGCCATCAGCGGCGGACTAGCGGGGCACGGCGGGGAGCTGTTTTTT

j_gene: TRBJ1-2
d_gene: TRBD1
abundance: few
v_gene: TRBV5-1
CDR3aa: CASGGTGGNYGYTF
CDR3nt: TGCGCCAGCGGCGGGACAGGCGGTAACTATGGCTACACCTTC

j_gene: TRBJ2-7
d_gene: .
abundance: .
v_gene: TRBV7-9
CDR3aa: CASSLGPIYEQYF
CDR3nt: TGTGCCAGCAGCTTAGGTCCCATATACGAGCAGTACTTC

j_gene: TRBJ2-7
d_gene: TRBD1
abundance: .
v_gene: TRBV28
CDR3aa: CASSDWDRGGYEQYF
CDR3nt: TGTGCCAGCAGCGACTGGGACAGGGGGGGCTACGAGCAGTACTTC

j_gene: TRBJ2-7
d_gene: TRBD2
abundance: few
v_gene: TRBV5-1
CDR3aa: CASSLTSGRSYEQYF
CDR3nt: TGCGCCAGCAGCTTAACTAGCGGGAGGTCCTACGAGCAGTACTTC

j_gene: TRBJ2-7
d_gene: TRBD1
abundance: .
v_gene: TRBV6-1
CDR3aa: CASTWRGTGGNEQYF
CDR3nt: TGTGCCAGCACTTGGCGGGGGACAGGGGGCAACGAGCAGTACTTC

j_gene: TRBJ2-6
d_gene: .
abundance: .
v_gene: TRBV28
CDR3aa: CASSLTKSSGANVLTF
CDR3nt: TGTGCCAGCAGTCTGACCAAGAGCTCTGGGGCCAACGTCCTGACTTTC

j_gene: TRBJ2-2
d_gene: TRBD1
abundance: .
v_gene: TRBV6-5
CDR3aa: CASKKKTGGTGELFF
CDR3nt: TGTGCCAGCAAGAAGAAGACAGGGGGGACCGGGGAGCTGTTTTTT

j_gene: TRBJ2-5
d_gene: .
abundance: .
v_gene: TRBV2
CDR3aa: CASKGRLNQETQYF
CDR3nt: TGTGCCAGCAAGGGACGGCTGAACCAAGAGACCCAGTACTTC

j_gene: TRBJ2-2
d_gene: .
abundance: once
v_gene: TRBV6-6
CDR3aa: CASSYNRVNTGELFF
CDR3nt: TGTGCCAGCAGTTATAATAGGGTGAACACCGGGGAGCTGTTTTTT

j_gene: TRBJ2-3
d_gene: TRBD2
abundance: .
v_gene: TRBV18
CDR3aa: CASSPLTSGGTDTQYF
CDR3nt: TGTGCCAGCTCACCCCTGACTAGCGGAGGCACAGATACGCAGTATTTT

j_gene: TRBJ2-2
d_gene: TRBD2
abundance: once
v_gene: TRBV29-1
CDR3aa: CRVFPAGGNTGELFF
CDR3nt: TGCCGCGTTTTTCCGGCGGGGGGGAACACCGGGGAGCTGTTTTTT

j_gene: TRBJ2-3
d_gene: .
abundance: .
v_gene: TRBV4-3
CDR3aa: CASSQEKGTDTQYF
CDR3nt: TGCGCCAGCAGCCAAGAAAAGGGCACAGATACGCAGTATTTT

j_gene: TRBJ2-5
d_gene: TRBD1
abundance: .
v_gene: TRBV9
CDR3aa: CASSVTGQGIQETQYF
CDR3nt: TGTGCCAGCAGCGTAACCGGACAGGGGATCCAAGAGACCCAGTACTTC

j_gene: TRBJ2-3
d_gene: .
abundance: few
v_gene: TRBV6-1
CDR3aa: CASSGSGTQIRADTQYF
CDR3nt: TGTGCCAGCAGTGGGTCCGGGACTCAAATAAGAGCAGATACGCAGTATTTT

j_gene: TRBJ2-2
d_gene: .
abundance: .
v_gene: TRBV5-1
CDR3aa: CASSLAVTGAGELFF
CDR3nt: TGCGCCAGCAGCTTGGCGGTTACAGGCGCCGGGGAGCTGTTTTTT

j_gene: TRBJ2-7
d_gene: TRBD1
abundance: once
v_gene: TRBV28
CDR3aa: CASSLYSGGRGEQYF
CDR3nt: TGTGCCAGCAGTTTATATTCAGGGGGCAGGGGCGAGCAGTACTTC

j_gene: TRBJ1-6
d_gene: .
abundance: .
v_gene: TRBV9
CDR3aa: CASSVRSGPRDSPLHF
CDR3nt: TGTGCCAGCAGCGTCAGATCGGGCCCCCGAGACTCACCCCTCCACTTT

j_gene: TRBJ2-3
d_gene: .
abundance: few
v_gene: TRBV5-1
CDR3aa: CASSLASLDTQYF
CDR3nt: TGCGCCAGCAGCTTGGCATCCCTAGATACGCAGTATTTT